One sample yielded the 21 T cell receptor beta chains listed below, sequenced in a study of CD8 T cells in ankylosing spondylitis. One entry per CDR3 protein results from TCRdb running MiXCR on the 5' RACE reads. The repertoire holds some 220,000 distinct CDR3 sequences, with approximately 8.4% as singletons. The sample comprised blood, either unsorted or a sorted T cell fraction (not recorded which). The source is a female donor with ankylosing spondylitis or in good health (not recorded which).

This clonotype was recorded at least ten times. The gene calls are TRBV27 and TRBJ2-7; perhaps TRBD2 as D (6 bases). This CDR3 region has 15 residues. With 8 bases removed from V and 0 bases from J, the gap between germline ends came to 17 bases. Germline loops: CDR1 MNHEY, CDR2 SMNVEV (reference sequence). CDR3 nucleotide sequence: TGTGCCAGCCAGTCCGGGACTCACCTCTCCTACGAGCAGTACTTC. Translating it yields CASQSGTHLSYEQYF.

This clonotype has a count of ten or more. The J gene is TRBJ1-4, the V gene TRBV10-2; D unclear. Between the trimmed V and J ends, which lost 6 bases and 7 bases, there was a span of 6 bases. CDR1 WSHSY and CDR2 SAAADI come from the germline V gene. This CDR3 is built from 11 residues. This chain's CDR3 is CASRDLEKLFF. DNA of the CDR3: TGCGCCAGCAGGGACCTTGAAAAACTGTTTTTT.

This clonotype was counted many times. The CDR3 loop reads CASSYEQPQHF. The CDR3 region has the DNA TGTGCCAGCAGTTACGAGCAGCCCCAGCATTTT. This chain connects TRBV6-2 or TRBV6-3 to TRBJ1-5; unclear D gene. Germline V gene sequence: CDR1 MNHEY, CDR2 SVGEGT. The CDR3 spans 11 residues. V lost 2 bases, J lost 7 bases, and 3 bases lay in between.

The sample holds a few counts of this clonotype. This chain uses TRBV20-1 with TRBJ2-7; 8 positions agree with TRBD1. J was trimmed by 4 bases and V by 3 bases; bases with no gene match: 14. Germline V gives CDR1 DFQATT, CDR2 SNEGSKA (reference sequence). The CDR3 contains 16 residues. CDR3 residues: CSASKMDRVIPYEQYF. Written as DNA, the CDR3 is TGCAGTGCTAGTAAAATGGACAGGGTGATCCCATACGAGCAGTACTTC.

This clonotype was observed many times. CDR3 region: CASSQDRGRNEQYF. In DNA, the CDR3 is TGCGCCAGCAGCCAAGATAGGGGGAGGAACGAGCAGTACTTC. The V gene is TRBV4-3, the J gene TRBJ2-7; D is possibly TRBD1 or TRBD2 (6 bases each). CDR1 is LGHNA, CDR2 YSLEER, per germline. Trimming pared 0 bases from V and 5 bases from J, leaving 11 bases between. The CDR3 has 14 residues.

In its sample, this clonotype was seen a few times. The J gene is TRBJ2-5, the V gene TRBV5-1; D may match TRBD1 or TRBD2 (5 bases each). Germline loops: CDR1 SGHRS, CDR2 YFSETQ. Trimming removed 0 bases at V and 0 bases at J, with 12 bases between. The CDR3 is 16 amino acids. Here the CDR3 DNA reads TGCGCCAGCAGCTTGGCTGGGGGACGGTACCAAGAGACCCAGTACTTC. It encodes CASSLAGGRYQETQYF.

The sample holds many counts of this clonotype. V gene TRBV7-9 combines with J gene TRBJ1-3; no firm D call. Germline values: CDR1 SEHNR, CDR2 FQNEAQ (reference sequence). Between the trimmed V and J ends, which lost 2 bases and 0 bases, there was a span of 11 bases. The CDR3 runs 16 residues. CDR3 region: CASSLWDGSSGNTIYF. For the CDR3, the DNA is TGTGCCAGCAGCTTATGGGATGGCAGCTCTGGAAACACCATATATTTT.

This clonotype has a count of ten or more. CDR3 sequence reads: CASSLGQDGQPQHF. The CDR3, as DNA: TGCGCCAGCAGCTTGGGACAGGACGGCCAGCCCCAGCATTTT. The chain combines TRBV5-1 with TRBJ1-5, with TRBD1 as a possible D gene (6 bases). Germline V CDR1 and CDR2: SGHRS, YFSETQ. This CDR3 is 14 amino acids long. The V and J ends lost 0 bases and 7 bases respectively, with 11 bases between them.

This clonotype was seen at least ten times. The chain joins TRBV7-2 to TRBJ2-7; a weak D match, TRBD2 (7 bases). The CDR3 spans 15 residues. Germline lookup yields CDR1 SGHTA and CDR2 FQGNSA. V lost 5 bases, J lost 7 bases, and 21 bases lay in between. The CDR3 spells CASSVRGRETEEQYF. The CDR3 coding sequence is TGTGCCAGCAGCGTACGGGGGCGGGAGACGGAGGAGCAGTACTTC.

This clonotype appeared many times. This rearrangement joins TRBV7-2 to TRBJ1-2; no clear D gene. Per the germline V gene, CDR1 is SGHTA and CDR2 is FQGNSA. The CDR3 totals 15 residues. V was clipped by 1 base and J by 3 bases, with 12 bases between them. CDR3 bases: TGTGCCAGCAGCTTAGTTCAGGCTGGGGACTATGGCTACACCTTC. This translates into CASSLVQAGDYGYTF.

This clonotype was seen at least ten times. This chain connects TRBV20-1 to TRBJ2-5; D is possibly TRBD1 or TRBD2 (5 bases each). The V and J ends lost 5 bases and 5 bases respectively, with 21 bases between them. Germline CDR1 DFQATT, CDR2 SNEGSKA (reference sequence). This CDR3 region has 15 residues. The CDR3 DNA reads TGCAGTGCTCCACTCCCTCGGGGCCTGGGGGAGACCCAGTACTTC. Residues: CSAPLPRGLGETQYF.

This rearrangement joins TRBV28 to TRBJ1-1, with D possibly matching TRBD1 (5 bases). In germline, CDR1 is MDHEN, CDR2 SYDVKM. V shed 8 bases and J shed 7 bases, with 20 bases lying between them. This CDR3 comprises 14 residues. CDR3 DNA sequence: TGTGCCAGCCGGGAGAGAGGGGAATGGGGTGAAGCTTTCTTT. Residues: CASRERGEWGEAFF. Complete variable domain (other parts from reference TRBV28 and TRBJ1-1): DVKVTQSSRYLVKRTGEKVFLECVQDMDHENMFWYRQDPGLGLRLIYFSYDVKMKEKGDIPEGYSVSREKKERFSLILESASTNQTSMYLCASRERGEWGEAFFGQGTRLTVV.

This clonotype showed up many times. The genes are TRBV29-1 and TRBJ2-7; 14 nucleotides line up with TRBD2. This CDR3 is 14 amino acids long. With V trimmed by 8 bases and J by 1 base, 4 bases remained unmatched. Germline assignment: CDR1 SQVTM and CDR2 ANQGSEA. In DNA form, the CDR3 reads TGCAGCCTAGGACTAGCGGGAGGATCCTACGAGCAGTACTTC. This codes for CSLGLAGGSYEQYF.

This clonotype was counted ten times or more. The V gene is TRBV20-1, the J gene TRBJ1-1; no definite D call. CDR1 and CDR2 from the germline V gene are DFQATT and SNEGSKA (reference sequence). The length of the CDR3 is 15 residues. V gave up 0 bases and J gave up 0 bases, with 11 bases separating them. The CDR3 loop is CSARDRNRVNTEAFF. The CDR3 DNA reads TGCAGTGCTAGAGATCGGAACAGAGTGAACACTGAAGCTTTCTTT.

The rearrangement uses TRBV5-5 and TRBJ2-6; TRBD1 might be the D (6 bases). The V gene's germline CDR1 is SGHKS and CDR2 YYEKEE (reference sequence). V was trimmed by 0 bases and J by 3 bases, leaving 10 bases between them. The CDR3 runs to 16 residues. The DNA for the CDR3 is TGTGCCAGCAGCTTGGGGAACAGGGTTGGGGCCAACGTCCTGACTTTC. Protein product: CASSLGNRVGANVLTF.

This clonotype was detected many times. The J gene is TRBJ1-2, the V gene TRBV11-2; D is undetermined. The CDR3 consists of 14 residues. Trimming removed 2 bases at V and 7 bases at J, with 14 bases between. CDR1 is SGHAT and CDR2 is FQNNGV in the germline V gene. DNA of the CDR3: TGTGCCAGCAGCTTAAAGCTAGGAGGTGGTGGCTACACCTTC. Protein product: CASSLKLGGGGYTF.

This clonotype was observed a single time. With a much larger clone just one base away, this may be a read error. The rearrangement joins TRBV6-1 to TRBJ2-1; the D gene could be TRBD1 or TRBD2 (6 bases each). This CDR3 comprises 16 residues. Deletions cut 1 base from V and 4 bases from J, with 14 bases between. The germline CDR1 and CDR2 sequences are MNHNS and SASEGT. The CDR3 bases are TGTGCCAGCAGTGAAGACACGAGGGGGACTTACAATGAGCAGTTCTTC. It is translated as CASSEDTRGTYNEQFF.

At least ten counts were recorded for this clonotype. Written as DNA, the CDR3 is TGTGCCAGCAGTTGGACAGCACCTTCTGGAAACACCATATATTTT. Its protein is CASSWTAPSGNTIYF. The chain has TRBV6-2 or TRBV6-3 and TRBJ1-3, with D perhaps TRBD1 (6 bases). The CDR3 is 15 residues long. The germline V gene encodes CDR1 MNHEY and CDR2 SVGEGT. V gave up 4 bases and J gave up 1 base, with 11 bases separating them.

The genes are TRBV6-1 and TRBJ2-3, with 10 bases fitting TRBD1. Germline loops: CDR1 MNHNS, CDR2 SASEGT. The CDR3 sequence is 15 residues long. The ends lost 6 bases at V and 6 bases at J; junction bases unmatched: 9. The chain's CDR3 is CASRPGTGAADTQYF. Written as DNA, the CDR3 is TGTGCCAGCAGGCCCGGGACAGGGGCCGCCGATACGCAGTATTTT.

The V call is TRBV4-1, the J call TRBJ2-1; the D gene is possibly TRBD2 (5 bases). This CDR3 spans 15 amino acids. Germline V gives CDR1 MGHRA, CDR2 YSYEKL. Trimming took off 0 bases at V and 4 bases at J, with 10 bases between the two ends. In nucleotides, the CDR3 is TGCGCCAGCAGCCAAGAGGGAGAAGGGTACAATGAGCAGTTCTTC. It encodes CASSQEGEGYNEQFF.

This clonotype came up many times. The chain couples TRBV29-1 to TRBJ2-1; D ambiguous. The CDR3 is 12 amino acids. The germline V gene has CDR1 SQVTM and CDR2 ANQGSEA. V lost 2 bases, J lost 0 bases, and 2 bases lay in between. CDR3 sequence reads: CSVELSYNEQFF. Written as DNA, the CDR3 is TGCAGCGTTGAACTCTCCTACAATGAGCAGTTCTTC.